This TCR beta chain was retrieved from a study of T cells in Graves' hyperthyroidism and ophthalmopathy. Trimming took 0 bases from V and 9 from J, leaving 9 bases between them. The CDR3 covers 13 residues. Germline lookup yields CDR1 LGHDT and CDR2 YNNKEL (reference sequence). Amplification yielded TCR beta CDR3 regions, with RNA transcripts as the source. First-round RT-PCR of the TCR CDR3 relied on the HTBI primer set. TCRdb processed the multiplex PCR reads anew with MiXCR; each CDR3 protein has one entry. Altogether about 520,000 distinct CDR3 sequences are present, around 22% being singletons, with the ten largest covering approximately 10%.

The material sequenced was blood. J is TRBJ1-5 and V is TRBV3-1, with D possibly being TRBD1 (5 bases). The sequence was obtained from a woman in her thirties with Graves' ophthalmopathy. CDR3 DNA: TGTGCCAGCAGCCAAGATTGGGGACCGCCCCAGCATTTT. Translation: CASSQDWGPPQHF.